This T cell receptor beta chain appears in the sequencing data of a study of shared clonotypes between healthy human individuals. Broader study findings: Researchers sampled blood only, noting tissue repertoires likely differ. Clonotype sharing among donors likely depends on sequencing depth.

The junction had 12 bases not matched to a gene; V was cut back by 7 bases and J by 6 bases. CDR1 is WSHSY, CDR2 SAAADI, per germline. CDR3 length: 15 amino acids. Researchers ran the assay at a deep level. Data came from immunoSEQ multiplex PCR; TCRdb stores just in-frame clones and leaves some out. Here the sample spans fewer than 650,000 clones, 76% being singletons. In the case of this clone: Its antigen remains unidentified.

Sequencing was performed on PBMCs. V usage is TRBV10-2 and J usage is TRBJ2-1; TRBD1 matches at 7 bases. This receptor was taken from a woman aged 35 to 49 in good health. Some clones in this sample may be carry-over from other donors' samples. The CDR3 loop is CASTYGTDLSNEQFF. As DNA, the CDR3 is TGCGCCAGCACTTATGGGACAGATTTATCCAATGAGCAGTTCTTC.